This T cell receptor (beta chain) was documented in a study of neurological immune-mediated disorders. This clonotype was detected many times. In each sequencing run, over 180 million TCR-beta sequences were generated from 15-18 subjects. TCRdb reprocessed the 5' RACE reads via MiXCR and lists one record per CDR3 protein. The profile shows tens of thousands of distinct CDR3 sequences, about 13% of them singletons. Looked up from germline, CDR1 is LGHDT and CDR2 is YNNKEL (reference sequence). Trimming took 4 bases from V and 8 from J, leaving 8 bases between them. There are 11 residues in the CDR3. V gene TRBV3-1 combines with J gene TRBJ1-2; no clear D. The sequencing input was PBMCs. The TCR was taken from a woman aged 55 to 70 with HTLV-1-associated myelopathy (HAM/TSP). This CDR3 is CASSLGRGYTF. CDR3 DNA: TGTGCCAGCAGCCTTGGAAGAGGCTACACCTTC. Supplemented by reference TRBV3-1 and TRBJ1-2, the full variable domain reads DTAVSQTPKYLVTQMGNDKSIKCEQNLGHDTMYWYKQDSKKFLKIMFSYNNKELIINETVPNRFSPKSPDKAHLNLHINSLELGDSAVYFCASSLGRGYTFGSGTRLTVV.